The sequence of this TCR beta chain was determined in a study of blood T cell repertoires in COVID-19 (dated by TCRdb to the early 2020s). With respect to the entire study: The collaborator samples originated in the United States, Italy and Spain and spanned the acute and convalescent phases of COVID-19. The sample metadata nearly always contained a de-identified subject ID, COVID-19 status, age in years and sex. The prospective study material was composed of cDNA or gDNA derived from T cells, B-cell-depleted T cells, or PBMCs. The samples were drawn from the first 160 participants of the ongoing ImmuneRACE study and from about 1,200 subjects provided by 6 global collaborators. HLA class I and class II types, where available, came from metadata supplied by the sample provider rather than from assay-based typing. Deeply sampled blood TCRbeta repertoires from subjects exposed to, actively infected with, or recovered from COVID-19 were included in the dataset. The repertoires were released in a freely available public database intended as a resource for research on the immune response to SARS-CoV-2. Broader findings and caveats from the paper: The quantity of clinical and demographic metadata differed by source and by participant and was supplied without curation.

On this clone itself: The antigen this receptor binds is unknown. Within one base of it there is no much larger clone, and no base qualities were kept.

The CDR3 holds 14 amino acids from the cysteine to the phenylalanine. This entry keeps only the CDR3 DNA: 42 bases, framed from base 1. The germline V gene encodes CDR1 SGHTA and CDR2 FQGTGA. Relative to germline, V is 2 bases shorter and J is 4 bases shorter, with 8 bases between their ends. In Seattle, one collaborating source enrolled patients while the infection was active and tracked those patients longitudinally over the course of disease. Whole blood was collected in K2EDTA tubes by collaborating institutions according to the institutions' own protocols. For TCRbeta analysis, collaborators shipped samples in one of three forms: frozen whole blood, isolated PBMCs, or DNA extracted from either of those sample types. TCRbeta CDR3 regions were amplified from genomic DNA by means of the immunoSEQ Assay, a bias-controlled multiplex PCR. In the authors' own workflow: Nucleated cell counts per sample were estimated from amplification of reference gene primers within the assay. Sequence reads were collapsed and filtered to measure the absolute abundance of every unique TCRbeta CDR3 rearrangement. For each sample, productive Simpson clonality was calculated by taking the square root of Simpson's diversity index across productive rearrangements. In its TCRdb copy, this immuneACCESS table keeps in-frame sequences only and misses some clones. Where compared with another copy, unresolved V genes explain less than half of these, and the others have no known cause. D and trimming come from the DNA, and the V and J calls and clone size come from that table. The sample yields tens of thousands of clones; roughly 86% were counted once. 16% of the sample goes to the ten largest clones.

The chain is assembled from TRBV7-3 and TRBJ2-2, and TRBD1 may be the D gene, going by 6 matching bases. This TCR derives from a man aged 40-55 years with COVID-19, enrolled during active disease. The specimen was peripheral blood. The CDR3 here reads CASSLGGGTGELFF. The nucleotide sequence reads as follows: TGTGCCAGCAGCTTAGGGGGCGGCACCGGGGAGCTGTTTTTT.